This TCR beta chain emerged from a study of blood T cell repertoires in COVID-19. Study overall: Sites in the United States, Italy and Spain provided acute and convalescent COVID-19 samples. T cells, B-cell-depleted T cells, or PBMCs supplied cDNA or gDNA.

Method: immunoSEQ multiplex PCR; TCRdb's copy keeps in-frame clones and lacks some. The repertoire holds 150,000 to 200,000 clones, roughly nine tenths seen once, with approximately 10% in the top ten. During active infection, Seattle patients enrolled and were then monitored through disease. This TCR came from a woman in her sixties with COVID-19, enrolled during active disease. Sequencing was carried out using peripheral blood.

In nucleotides, the CDR3 is TGTGCCAGCTCCCAGGGGGAGAGACACTATGGCTACACCTTC. This sequence encodes CASSQGERHYGYTF. The gene calls are TRBV11-3 and TRBJ1-2; 7 bases map to TRBD1. V lost 8 bases and J lost 3; bases outside the gene matches: 9. The germline V gene has CDR1 SGHNT and CDR2 YENEEA. The CDR3 extends over 14 amino acids.